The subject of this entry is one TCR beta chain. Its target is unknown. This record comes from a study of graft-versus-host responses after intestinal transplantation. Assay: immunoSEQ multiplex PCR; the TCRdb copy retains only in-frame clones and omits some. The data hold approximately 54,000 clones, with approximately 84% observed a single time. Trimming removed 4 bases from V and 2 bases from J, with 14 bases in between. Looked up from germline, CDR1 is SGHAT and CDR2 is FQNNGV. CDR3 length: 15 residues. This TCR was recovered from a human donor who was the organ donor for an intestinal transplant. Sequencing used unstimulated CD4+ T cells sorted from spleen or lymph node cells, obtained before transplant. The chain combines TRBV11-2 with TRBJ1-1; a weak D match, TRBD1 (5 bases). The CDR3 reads CASSSAGGVNTEAFF. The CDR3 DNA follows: TGTGCCAGCAGCTCCGCGGGGGGGGTAAACACTGAAGCTTTCTTT.